The 16 T cell receptor beta chains below come from one sample, sequenced in a study of T cells after yellow fever vaccination. TCRdb redid the calling of the 5' RACE reads with MiXCR, one entry per CDR3 protein. Found here are approximately 550,000 distinct CDR3 sequences, roughly 19% of them singletons; the top ten hold roughly an eighth. Here the sequenced sample was PBMCs, taken 15 days after the yellow fever booster vaccination. These receptors all stem from a man aged 25 to 45 who received the YFV17D yellow fever vaccine.

This clonotype was counted only a few times. This chain joins TRBV20-1 and TRBJ2-2, with D tentatively TRBD1 or TRBD2 (6 bases each). The V and J ends lost 6 bases and 4 bases respectively, with 18 bases between them. The CDR3 loop spans 15 amino acids. Germline CDR1 and CDR2: DFQATT and SNEGSKA (reference sequence). The CDR3 region has the DNA TGCAGTGCCCAAAAGGGGGGAGGTACCACCGGGGAGCTGTTTTTT. It yields the protein CSAQKGGGTTGELFF.

This clonotype was counted a few times. The CDR3 nucleotides are TGCAGTGCTAGAGGACTAGCGGGAGTTCACCGCGAGCAGTACTTC. It encodes CSARGLAGVHREQYF. The V gene is TRBV20-1, the J gene TRBJ2-7; 12 positions agree with TRBD2. Trimming at V came to 1 base and at J to 6 bases, leaving 7 bases not matched to a gene. CDR1 DFQATT and CDR2 SNEGSKA come from the germline V gene (reference sequence). CDR3 length equals 15 residues.

This clonotype was seen only a few times. The rearrangement uses TRBV28 and TRBJ1-5, with TRBD1 identical over 7 bases. Germline V CDR1 and CDR2: MDHEN, SYDVKM. The V and J ends lost 6 bases and 1 base, in that order; junction bases with no gene match: 6. The CDR3 spans 15 residues. The CDR3: CASRPLQGSNQPQHF. DNA of the CDR3: TGTGCCAGCAGACCCCTACAGGGGAGCAATCAGCCCCAGCATTTT.

This chain links TRBV5-1 with TRBJ2-3; D not certain. The CDR3 contains 13 residues. Germline CDR1 and CDR2: SGHRS and YFSETQ. V shed 4 bases and J shed 6 bases, with 12 bases lying between them. This chain's CDR3 is CASSRPLGDTQYF. CDR3 nucleotides: TGCGCCAGCAGCCGACCTCTGGGGGATACGCAGTATTTT. The variable domain in full, completed from reference TRBV5-1 and TRBJ2-3, reads KAGVTQTPRYLIKTRGQQVTLSCSPISGHRSVSWYQQTPGQGLQFLFEYFSETQRNKGNFPGRFSGRQFSNSRSEMNVSTLELGDSALYLCASSRPLGDTQYFGPGTRLTVL.

There are a few counts of this clonotype. This chain connects TRBV15 to TRBJ1-2, with D perhaps matching TRBD1 (5 bases). There are 15 residues in the CDR3. Germline CDR1 LNHNV, CDR2 YYDKDF (reference sequence). The germline V and J ends were trimmed by 6 bases and 3 bases, with 17 bases remaining between them. CDR3 in amino acids: CATRWGKGTYYGYTF. DNA for the CDR3: TGTGCCACCAGATGGGGTAAAGGGACGTACTATGGCTACACCTTC. Variable domain in full (rest from reference TRBV15 and TRBJ1-2): DAMVIQNPRYQVTQFGKPVTLSCSQTLNHNVMYWYQQKSSQAPKLLFHYYDKDFNNEADTPDNFQSRRPNTSFCFLDIRSPGLGDTAMYLCATRWGKGTYYGYTFGSGTRLTVV.

The V gene is TRBV2, the J gene TRBJ2-1; weak D call: TRBD2 (6 bases). CDR1 SNHLY and CDR2 FYNNEI come from the germline V gene. This CDR3 contains 13 residues. Trimming cost V 6 bases and J 3 bases, with 9 bases left between them. CDR3: CASREGIYNEQFF. The CDR3 DNA sequence: TGTGCCAGCAGGGAGGGGATCTACAATGAGCAGTTCTTC.

A few counts support this clonotype. This sequence joins TRBV5-1 and TRBJ2-7; the match to TRBD2 covers 14 bases. Germline-derived CDR1 and CDR2 are SGHRS and YFSETQ. V shed 4 bases and J 0 bases; nucleotides not matched to a gene: 15. This CDR3 has 20 residues. The CDR3 nucleotides read TGCGCCAGCAGCCAACATAGACAGGGACTAGCGGGAGCCTCCTCCTACGAGCAGTACTTC. This gives the protein CASSQHRQGLAGASSYEQYF. Drawing the rest from reference TRBV5-1 and TRBJ2-7, the complete variable domain is KAGVTQTPRYLIKTRGQQVTLSCSPISGHRSVSWYQQTPGQGLQFLFEYFSETQRNKGNFPGRFSGRQFSNSRSEMNVSTLELGDSALYLCASSQHRQGLAGASSYEQYFGPGTRLTVT.

This clonotype was observed a single time. The genes are TRBV12-3 or TRBV12-4 and TRBJ1-4; tentatively, D is TRBD1 (5 bases). V gave up 1 base and J gave up 4 bases, with 13 bases separating them. This CDR3 comprises 16 residues. In nucleotides, the CDR3 is TGTGCCAGCAGTTTAGGCCTGGGGGTCATTAATGAAAAACTGTTTTTT. This sequence encodes CASSLGLGVINEKLFF.

The V and J genes are TRBV28 and TRBJ2-7; 8 bases are shared with TRBD2. The germline gives CDR1 MDHEN, CDR2 SYDVKM. J was trimmed by 5 bases and V by 5 bases; bases with no gene match: 8. This CDR3 has 14 amino acids. The CDR3 DNA is TGTGCCAGCAGTAACAGCGGGAGTCACGACGAGCAGTACTTC. This translates into CASSNSGSHDEQYF. Using reference TRBV28 and TRBJ2-7 for the parts outside the CDR3, the full variable domain is DVKVTQSSRYLVKRTGEKVFLECVQDMDHENMFWYRQDPGLGLRLIYFSYDVKMKEKGDIPEGYSVSREKKERFSLILESASTNQTSMYLCASSNSGSHDEQYFGPGTRLTVT.

This clonotype was seen a few times. The chain joins TRBV12-3 or TRBV12-4 to TRBJ1-3; a possible D gene is TRBD1 (5 bases). The CDR3 sequence is 13 residues long. The V gene lost 3 bases and the J gene lost 4 bases, with 7 bases spanning the gap. The CDR3 spells CASSLGGGNTIYF. CDR3 sequence (DNA): TGTGCCAGCAGTTTGGGGGGAGGAAACACCATATATTTT.

This clonotype has a handful of counts. The rearrangement joins TRBV5-1 to TRBJ2-7; D is possibly TRBD2 (5 bases). The CDR3 is 15 amino acids. Germline-derived CDR1 and CDR2 are SGHRS and YFSETQ. Trimming cost V 6 bases and J 0 bases, with 16 bases left between them. Here the CDR3 reads CASTPGFVASYEQYF. As DNA, the CDR3 is TGCGCCAGCACTCCGGGATTTGTCGCCTCCTACGAGCAGTACTTC.

The chain couples TRBV9 to TRBJ1-3; maybe TRBD1 (6 bases). This CDR3 is built from 14 residues. Germline V gene data show CDR1 as SGDLS and CDR2 as YYNGEE. Trimming removed 0 bases from V and 4 bases from J, with 8 bases in between. CDR3 residues: CASSVAGQGNTIYF. In DNA form, the CDR3 reads TGTGCCAGCAGCGTAGCGGGACAAGGAAACACCATATATTTT.

There are a few counts of this clonotype. The genes are TRBV21-1 and TRBJ2-3. TRBV21-1 is a pseudogene locus. The CDR3 spans 14 residues. CDR3 protein: CASSSERSSDTQYF. The CDR3 nucleotides are TGTGCCAGCAGCTCAGAACGGAGTTCAGATACGCAGTATTTT.

This chain joins TRBV3-1 and TRBJ2-1; no clear D gene. Germline V gene data show CDR1 as LGHDT and CDR2 as YNNKEL (reference sequence). V was clipped by 1 base and J by 8 bases, with 12 bases between them. The CDR3 runs to 14 residues. This chain's CDR3 is CASSQGNVAHEQFF. CDR3 sequence (DNA): TGTGCCAGCAGCCAAGGGAACGTAGCTCATGAGCAGTTCTTC.

The gene calls are TRBV18 and TRBJ2-1, with 7 bases aligning to TRBD2. The ends lost 6 bases at V and 1 base at J; junction bases unmatched: 6. The CDR3 runs 15 residues. The V gene's germline CDR1 is KGHSH and CDR2 LQKENI. The CDR3, as DNA: TGTGCCAGCTCCCCGGCTAGCGGTTCCTACAATGAGCAGTTCTTC. Translation: CASSPASGSYNEQFF.

The chain is built from TRBV28 and TRBJ1-5; the match to TRBD1 covers 7 bases. The CDR3 runs 16 residues. CDR1 MDHEN and CDR2 SYDVKM come from the germline V gene. The V segment lost 3 bases and the J segment 5 bases; nucleotides outside the gene matches: 10. CDR3 coding DNA: TGTGCCAGCAGTTTCCCGGGAGGGGGCAGAGATCAGCCCCAGCATTTT. Its translation: CASSFPGGGRDQPQHF.